These 5 T cell receptor beta chains originate from one sample sequenced in a study of human T cells and chemical hapten exposure (dated by TCRdb to 2020 to 2022). The library was built by means of 5' RACE. This sample was sequenced with an Illumina MiSeq. TCRdb trimmed public reads at Q25 via fastp, called clones via MiXCR and kept in-frame beta chains. Entries that share a CDR3 protein sequence are merged under the most common genes and DNA. Recorded for this sample are more than 140,000 distinct CDR3 sequences; 4.1% of them occurred a single time. Of the sample, 1.3% to 1.5% falls within the top ten clones. Total RNA was extracted from unfractionated whole blood that had been collected in Tempus Blood RNA tubes. The origin of the receptors is a female donor in good health.

This clonotype showed up many times. The CDR3 coding sequence is TGTGCCAGCAGCTTCGCGGCAGGGAGCTCCTACAATGAGCAGTTCTTC. As protein: CASSFAAGSSYNEQFF. V usage is TRBV7-9 and J usage is TRBJ2-1; D may correspond to TRBD1 or TRBD2 (5 bases each). The V gene's germline CDR1 is SEHNR and CDR2 FQNEAQ (reference sequence). This CDR3 has 16 amino acids. Trimming took 3 bases from V and 0 from J, leaving 12 bases between them.

At least ten counts were recorded for this clonotype. The chain carries TRBV6-6 and TRBJ2-1; D is unclear. The germline CDR1 and CDR2 sequences are MNHNY and SVGAGI (reference sequence). Trimming removed 0 bases from V and 6 bases from J, with 9 bases in between. This CDR3 region has 14 residues. The CDR3 bases are TGTGCCAGCAGTTACTCGCAAGGCTTCAATGAGCAGTTCTTC. Amino acids: CASSYSQGFNEQFF.

The chain has TRBV7-9 and TRBJ1-1, with 8 nucleotides matching TRBD1. CDR3 size: 14 residues. The ends lost 8 bases at V and 1 base at J; junction bases unmatched: 6. Germline CDR1 SEHNR, CDR2 FQNEAQ (reference sequence). CDR3 nucleotides: TGTGCCAGCCAGCAGGGGGCACGGAACACTGAAGCTTTCTTT. This translates into CASQQGARNTEAFF.

This clonotype was found many times. The chain joins TRBV5-1 to TRBJ1-4; 9 bases are shared with TRBD1. Per germline, CDR1 SGHRS and CDR2 YFSETQ. The trim removed 3 bases at V and 7 bases at J, leaving 4 bases unmatched. This CDR3 contains 14 residues. This CDR3 is CASSSGTGSEKLFF. The CDR3 DNA reads as TGCGCCAGCAGCTCAGGGACAGGGAGTGAAAAACTGTTTTTT.

This clonotype was seen repeatedly, ten times or more. The genes are TRBV12-3 or TRBV12-4 and TRBJ1-2; 9 bases are shared with TRBD1. This CDR3 is built from 14 residues. Trimming took 3 bases from V and 3 from J; bases not matched to a gene: 2. The DNA of the CDR3 is TGTGCCAGCAGTTTCGGGACAGGGCACTATGGCTACACCTTC. Translating gives CASSFGTGHYGYTF.